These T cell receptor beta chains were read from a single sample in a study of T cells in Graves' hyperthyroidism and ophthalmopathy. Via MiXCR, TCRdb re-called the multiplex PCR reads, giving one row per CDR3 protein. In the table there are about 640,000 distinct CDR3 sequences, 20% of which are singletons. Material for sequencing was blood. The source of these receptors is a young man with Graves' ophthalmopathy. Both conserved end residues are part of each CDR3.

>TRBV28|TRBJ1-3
CASNPQGTVENTIYF
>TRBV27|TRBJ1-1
CASSLFGAPQAFF
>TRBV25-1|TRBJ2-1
CASSEYSDPLYNEQFF
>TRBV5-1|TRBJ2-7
CASRRLAGVGEQYF
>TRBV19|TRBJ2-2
CASSGIEQGAGELFF
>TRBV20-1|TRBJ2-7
CSASETGGGGLAASYEQYF
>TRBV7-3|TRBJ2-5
CASSLGTGGPETQYF
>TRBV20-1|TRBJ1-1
CSAGQGMNTEAFF
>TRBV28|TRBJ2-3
CASSLRQAAYTDTQYF
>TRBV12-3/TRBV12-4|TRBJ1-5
CASSRDRLYSNQPQHF
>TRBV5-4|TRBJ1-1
CASSPQIGDRDTEAFF
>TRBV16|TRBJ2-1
CASSPQGGTHNEQFF
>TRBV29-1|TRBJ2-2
CSVVQRGAGSPTNTGELFF
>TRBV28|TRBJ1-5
CASSRGPGYNQPQHF
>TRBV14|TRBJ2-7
CASSQDPGLAGGSYEQYF
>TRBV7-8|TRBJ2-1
CASSLELAGGRNNEQFF
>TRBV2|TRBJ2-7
CARSQGSSYEQYF
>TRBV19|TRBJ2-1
CASSIVSGRYSYNEQFF
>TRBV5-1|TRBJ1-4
CASARWDTTNEKLFF
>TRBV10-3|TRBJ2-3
CAISDSLAGGYF
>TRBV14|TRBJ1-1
CASSQEERTVNTEAFF
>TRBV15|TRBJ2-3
CATRSSGGTDTQYF
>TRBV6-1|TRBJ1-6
CASSRTVNSPLHF
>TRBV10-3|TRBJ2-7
CAISKGLTDYEQYF
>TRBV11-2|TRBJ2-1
CASSSGIIGNEQFF
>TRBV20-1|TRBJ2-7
CSARGGTSGTEQYF
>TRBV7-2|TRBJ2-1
CASSQGFGDEQFF
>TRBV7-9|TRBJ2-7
CASSIGQGMFYEQYF
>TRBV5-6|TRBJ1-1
CASSLGGVGTEAFF
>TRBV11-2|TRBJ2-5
CASSSGLAAGETQYF
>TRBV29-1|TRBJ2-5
CSVEDRGSGETQYF
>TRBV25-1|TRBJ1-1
CASSDPRGTYTEAFF
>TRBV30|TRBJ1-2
CAWSIGDHSVGYTF
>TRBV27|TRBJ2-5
CASANSLSQETQYF
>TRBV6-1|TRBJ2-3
CASSEAASGNTDTQYF
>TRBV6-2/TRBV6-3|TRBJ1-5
CASSYQRGGQPQHF
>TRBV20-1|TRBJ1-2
CSASEGIDYGYTF
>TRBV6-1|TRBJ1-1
CASSRTGLVGEAFF
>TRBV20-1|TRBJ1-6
CSARSGAFNSPLHF
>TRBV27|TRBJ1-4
CASRGLHTGGPHEKLFF
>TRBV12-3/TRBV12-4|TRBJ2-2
CASSFGTGARLFF
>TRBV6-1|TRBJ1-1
CASNSQGWADTEAFF
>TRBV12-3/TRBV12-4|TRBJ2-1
CASKKGLAEHISYNEQFF
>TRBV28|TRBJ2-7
CASSSSGGGPYEQYF
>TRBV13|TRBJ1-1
CASSPTGVDTEAFF
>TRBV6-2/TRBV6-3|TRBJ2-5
CASSHGLANVETQYF
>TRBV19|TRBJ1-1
CASSGGTGGNTEAFF
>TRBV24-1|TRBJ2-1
CATSDIPGTSGRMSYNEQFF
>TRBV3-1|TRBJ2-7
CASSQDGRLAGIHEQYF
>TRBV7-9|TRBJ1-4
CASSRRTGPTNEKLFF